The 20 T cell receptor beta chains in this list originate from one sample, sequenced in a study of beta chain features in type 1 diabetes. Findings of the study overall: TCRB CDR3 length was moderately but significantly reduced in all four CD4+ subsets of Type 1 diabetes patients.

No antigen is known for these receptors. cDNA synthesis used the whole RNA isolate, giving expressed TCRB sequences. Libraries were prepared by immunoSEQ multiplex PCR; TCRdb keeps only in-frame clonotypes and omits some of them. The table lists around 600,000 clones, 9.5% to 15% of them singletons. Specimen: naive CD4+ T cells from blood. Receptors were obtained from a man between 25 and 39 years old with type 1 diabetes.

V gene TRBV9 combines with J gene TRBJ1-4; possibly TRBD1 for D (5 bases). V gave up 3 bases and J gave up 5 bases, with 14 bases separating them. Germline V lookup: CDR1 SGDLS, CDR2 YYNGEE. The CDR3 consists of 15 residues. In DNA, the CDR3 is TGTGCCAGCAGCGGAGGCGGGACCGGGAATGAAAAACTGTTTTTT. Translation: CASSGGGTGNEKLFF. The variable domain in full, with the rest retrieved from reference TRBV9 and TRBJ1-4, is DSGVTQTPKHLITATGQRVTLRCSPRSGDLSVYWYQQSLDQGLQFLIQYYNGEERAKGNILERFSAQQFPDLHSELNLSSLELGDSALYFCASSGGGTGNEKLFFGSGTQLSVL.

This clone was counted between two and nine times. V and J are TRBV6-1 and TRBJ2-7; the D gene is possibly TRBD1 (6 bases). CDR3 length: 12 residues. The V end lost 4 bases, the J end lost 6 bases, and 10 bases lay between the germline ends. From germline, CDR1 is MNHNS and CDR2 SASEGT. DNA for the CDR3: TGTGCCAGCAGTGTCCAGGGGTCCGAGCAGTACTTC. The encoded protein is CASSVQGSEQYF.

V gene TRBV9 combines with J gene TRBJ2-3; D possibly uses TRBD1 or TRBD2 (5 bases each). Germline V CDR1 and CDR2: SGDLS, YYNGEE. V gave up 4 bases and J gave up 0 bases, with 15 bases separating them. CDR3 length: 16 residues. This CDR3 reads CASSIDGTYSTDTQYF. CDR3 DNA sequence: TGTGCCAGCAGCATCGACGGGACCTATAGCACAGATACGCAGTATTTT. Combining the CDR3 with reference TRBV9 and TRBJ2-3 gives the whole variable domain DSGVTQTPKHLITATGQRVTLRCSPRSGDLSVYWYQQSLDQGLQFLIQYYNGEERAKGNILERFSAQQFPDLHSELNLSSLELGDSALYFCASSIDGTYSTDTQYFGPGTRLTVL.

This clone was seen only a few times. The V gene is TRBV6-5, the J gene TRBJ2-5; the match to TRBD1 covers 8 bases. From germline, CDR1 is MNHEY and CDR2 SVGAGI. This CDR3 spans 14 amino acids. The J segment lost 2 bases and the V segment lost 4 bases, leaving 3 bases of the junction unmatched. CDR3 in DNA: TGTGCCAGCAGTTCGGGACAGGCACAAGAGACCCAGTACTTC. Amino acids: CASSSGQAQETQYF.

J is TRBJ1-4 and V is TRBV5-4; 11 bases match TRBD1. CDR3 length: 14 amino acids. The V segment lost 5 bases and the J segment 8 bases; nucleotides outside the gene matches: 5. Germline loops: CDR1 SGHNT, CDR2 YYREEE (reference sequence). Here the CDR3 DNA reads TGTGCCAGCAGAACCGGGACAGGGGGAGAAAAACTGTTTTTT. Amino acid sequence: CASRTGTGGEKLFF.

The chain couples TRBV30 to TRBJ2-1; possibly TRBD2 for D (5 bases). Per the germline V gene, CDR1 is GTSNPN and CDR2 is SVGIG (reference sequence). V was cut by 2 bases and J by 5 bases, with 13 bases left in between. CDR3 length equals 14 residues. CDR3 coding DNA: TGTGCCTGGAGTCGGGAACGGGGAAACAATGAGCAGTTCTTC. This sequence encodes CAWSRERGNNEQFF. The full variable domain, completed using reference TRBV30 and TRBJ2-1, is SQTIHQWPATLVQPVGSPLSLECTVEGTSNPNLYWYRQAAGRGLQLLFYSVGIGQISSEVPQNLSASRPQDRQFILSSKKLLLSDSGFYLCAWSRERGNNEQFFGPGTRLTVL.

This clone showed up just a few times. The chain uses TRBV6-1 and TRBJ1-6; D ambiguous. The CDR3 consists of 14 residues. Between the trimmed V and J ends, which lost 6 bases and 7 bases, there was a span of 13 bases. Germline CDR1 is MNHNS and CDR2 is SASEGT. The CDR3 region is CASREQWGNSPLHF. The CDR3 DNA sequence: TGTGCCAGCAGGGAGCAGTGGGGAAATTCACCCCTCCACTTT.

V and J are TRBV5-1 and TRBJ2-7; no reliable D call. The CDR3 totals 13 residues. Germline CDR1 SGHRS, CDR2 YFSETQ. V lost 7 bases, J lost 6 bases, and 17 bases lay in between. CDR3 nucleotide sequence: TGCGCCAGCGGCAAGGGTGAATTGGGCGAGCAGTACTTC. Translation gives CASGKGELGEQYF. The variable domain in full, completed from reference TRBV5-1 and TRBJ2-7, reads KAGVTQTPRYLIKTRGQQVTLSCSPISGHRSVSWYQQTPGQGLQFLFEYFSETQRNKGNFPGRFSGRQFSNSRSEMNVSTLELGDSALYLCASGKGELGEQYFGPGTRLTVT.

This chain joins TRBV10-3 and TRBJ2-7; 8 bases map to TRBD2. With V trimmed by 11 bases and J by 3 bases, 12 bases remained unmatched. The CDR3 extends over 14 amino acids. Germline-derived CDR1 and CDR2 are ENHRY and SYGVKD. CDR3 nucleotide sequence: TGTGCCGCCGTCGCCAGCGGGGGAAACTACGAGCAGTACTTC. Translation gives CAAVASGGNYEQYF.

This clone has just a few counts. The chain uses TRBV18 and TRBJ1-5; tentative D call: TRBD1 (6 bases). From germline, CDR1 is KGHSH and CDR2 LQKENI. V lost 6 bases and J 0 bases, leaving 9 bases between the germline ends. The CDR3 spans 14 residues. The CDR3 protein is CASSRDISNQPQHF. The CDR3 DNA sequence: TGTGCCAGCTCTCGGGACATTAGCAATCAGCCCCAGCATTTT. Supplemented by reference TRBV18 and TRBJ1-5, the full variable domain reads NAGVMQNPRHLVRRRGQEARLRCSPMKGHSHVYWYRQLPEEGLKFMVYLQKENIIDESGMPKERFSAEFPKEGPSILRIQQVVRGDSAAYFCASSRDISNQPQHFGDGTRLSIL.

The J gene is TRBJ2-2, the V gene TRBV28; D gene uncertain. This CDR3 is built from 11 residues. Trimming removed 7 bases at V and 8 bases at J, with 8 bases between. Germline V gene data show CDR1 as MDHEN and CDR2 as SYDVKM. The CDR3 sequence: CASNGRGELFF. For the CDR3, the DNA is TGTGCCAGCAATGGCAGGGGGGAGCTGTTTTTT.

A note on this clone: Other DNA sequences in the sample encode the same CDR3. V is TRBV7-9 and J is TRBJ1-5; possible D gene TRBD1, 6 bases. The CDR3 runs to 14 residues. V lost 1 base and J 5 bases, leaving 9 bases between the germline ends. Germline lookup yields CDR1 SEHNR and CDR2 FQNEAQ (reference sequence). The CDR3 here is CASSLGGAYQPQHF. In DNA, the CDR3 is TGTGCCAGCAGCTTAGGGGGGGCCTATCAGCCCCAGCATTTT.

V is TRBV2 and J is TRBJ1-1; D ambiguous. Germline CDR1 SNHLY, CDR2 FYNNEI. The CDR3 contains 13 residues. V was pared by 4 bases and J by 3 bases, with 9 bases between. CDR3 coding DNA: TGTGCCAGCAGTGTCCGAGGTTACACTGAAGCTTTCTTT. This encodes CASSVRGYTEAFF.

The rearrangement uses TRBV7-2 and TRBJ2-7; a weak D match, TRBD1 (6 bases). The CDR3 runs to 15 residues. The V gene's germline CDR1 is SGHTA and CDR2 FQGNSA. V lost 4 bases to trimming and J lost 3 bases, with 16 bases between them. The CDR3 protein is CASSSPGTFDYEQYF. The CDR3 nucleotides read TGTGCCAGCAGCTCACCCGGGACATTTGACTACGAGCAGTACTTC.

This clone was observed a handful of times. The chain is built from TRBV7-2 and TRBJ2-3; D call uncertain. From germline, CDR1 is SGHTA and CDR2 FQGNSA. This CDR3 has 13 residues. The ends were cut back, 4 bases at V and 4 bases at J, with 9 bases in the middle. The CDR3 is CASSSEVSDTQYF. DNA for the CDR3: TGTGCCAGCAGCTCAGAGGTCTCAGATACGCAGTATTTT.

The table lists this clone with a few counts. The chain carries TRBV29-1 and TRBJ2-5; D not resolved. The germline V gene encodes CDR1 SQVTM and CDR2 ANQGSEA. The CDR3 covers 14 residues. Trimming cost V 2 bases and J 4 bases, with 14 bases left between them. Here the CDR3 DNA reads TGCAGCGTTGAAAGGCAAAGGGTGGGAGAGACCCAGTACTTC. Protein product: CSVERQRVGETQYF. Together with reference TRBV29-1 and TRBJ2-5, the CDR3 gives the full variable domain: SAVISQKPSRDICQRGTSLTIQCQVDSQVTMMFWYRQQPGQSLTLIATANQGSEATYESGFVIDKFPISRPNLTFSTLTVSNMSPEDSSIYLCSVERQRVGETQYFGPGTRLLVL.

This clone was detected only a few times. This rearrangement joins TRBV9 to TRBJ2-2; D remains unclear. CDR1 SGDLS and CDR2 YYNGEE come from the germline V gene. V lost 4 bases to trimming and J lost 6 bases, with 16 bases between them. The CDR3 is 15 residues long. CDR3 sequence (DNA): TGTGCCAGCAGCCCACCCTCGTGGAAGGCCGGGGAGCTGTTTTTT. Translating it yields CASSPPSWKAGELFF.

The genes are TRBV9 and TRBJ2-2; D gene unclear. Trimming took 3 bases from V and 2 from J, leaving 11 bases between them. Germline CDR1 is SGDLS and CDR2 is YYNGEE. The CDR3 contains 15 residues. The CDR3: CASSARHFNTGELFF. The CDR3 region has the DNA TGTGCCAGCAGCGCGAGACATTTTAACACCGGGGAGCTGTTTTTT. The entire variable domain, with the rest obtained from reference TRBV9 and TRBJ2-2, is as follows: DSGVTQTPKHLITATGQRVTLRCSPRSGDLSVYWYQQSLDQGLQFLIQYYNGEERAKGNILERFSAQQFPDLHSELNLSSLELGDSALYFCASSARHFNTGELFFGEGSRLTVL.

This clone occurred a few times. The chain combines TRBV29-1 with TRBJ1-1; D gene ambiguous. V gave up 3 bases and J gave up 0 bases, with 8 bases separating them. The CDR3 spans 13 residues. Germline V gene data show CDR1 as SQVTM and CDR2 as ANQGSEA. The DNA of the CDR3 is TGCAGCGTTGACGTGGCGCTGAACACTGAAGCTTTCTTT. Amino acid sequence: CSVDVALNTEAFF.

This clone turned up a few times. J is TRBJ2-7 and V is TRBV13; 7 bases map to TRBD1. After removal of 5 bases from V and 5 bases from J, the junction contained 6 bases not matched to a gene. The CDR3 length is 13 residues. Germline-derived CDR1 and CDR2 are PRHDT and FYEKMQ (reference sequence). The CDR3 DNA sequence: TGTGCCAGCAGCCACCGGGACAGCAACGAGCAGTACTTC. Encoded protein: CASSHRDSNEQYF. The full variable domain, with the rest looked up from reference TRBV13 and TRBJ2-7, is AAGVIQSPRHLIKEKRETATLKCYPIPRHDTVYWYQQGPGQDPQFLISFYEKMQSDKGSIPDRFSAQQFSDYHSELNMSSLELGDSALYFCASSHRDSNEQYFGPGTRLTVT.